This TCR beta chain is from a study of breast tumors, draining lymph nodes, adjacent tissues. The lymph nodes were axillary draining lymph nodes from breast cancer patients. This clonotype has at least ten counts. Its antigen is still unknown. Points from the study as a whole: Data fit most tumor T cells coming from lymph node, expanding in tumor. That most tumor T cells come from lymph nodes remained unproven.

TCRdb re-called the multiplex PCR reads with MiXCR, one entry per CDR3 protein. The data show about 200,000 distinct CDR3 sequences, less than 35% seen once. The sample taken for sequencing was axillary lymph node tissue. The source of this sequence is a female donor with breast cancer. Some clones in this sample may be carry-over from other donors' samples.

CDR3 nucleotide sequence: TGCAGTGCTGGGACTAGCGGGAGACGGAATACGCAGTATTTT. It encodes CSAGTSGRRNTQYF. The rearrangement joins TRBV20-1 to TRBJ2-3, with 14 bases fitting TRBD2. Germline V gene data show CDR1 as DFQATT and CDR2 as SNEGSKA (reference sequence). With 5 bases clipped from V and 7 bases from J, the junction kept 5 bases outside the gene matches. The CDR3 is 14 residues long.